This TCR beta chain was identified during a study of T cells in Graves' hyperthyroidism and ophthalmopathy. The wider study: Peripheral blood sampling occurred at initial diagnosis, before any treatment. Study outcomes and limitations: A model built on 13 V-J features separated ophthalmopathy from stable hyperthyroidism. Blood also showed most of the thyroid clonotypes that were expanded above 0.001.

V lost 8 bases, J lost 14 bases, and 12 bases stayed unmatched. The CDR3 contains 11 residues. CDR1 and CDR2 from the germline V gene are GTSNPN and SVGIG (reference sequence). The source material, RNA transcripts, was used to amplify TCR beta CDR3 regions. When the TCR CDR3 underwent first-round RT-PCR, the HTBI primer set was used. TCRdb recomputed calls from the multiplex PCR reads with MiXCR, one row per CDR3 protein. The data contain 600,000 or so distinct CDR3 sequences, around 15% of them singletons. Comments on this clonotype: Its target is not known.

The receptor comes from a young woman with Graves' hyperthyroidism. The chain has TRBV30 and TRBJ2-3; TRBD2 matches 8 bases. Sequenced sample: blood. The CDR3 DNA reads TGTGCCGCCTTAGCGGGACCGAGGTGGTATTTT. It translates to CAALAGPRWYF.